The rows below give T cell receptor beta chains drawn from one sample of a study of T cell responses to AZD1222 COVID-19 vaccine. Measured with immunoSEQ multiplex PCR; TCRdb has only the in-frame clones, and not every one. Of approximately 180,000 clones listed, roughly 87% are singletons. The sample was peripheral blood, taken on day 0 of AZD1222 vaccination. Every receptor here comes from an adult in good health. CDR3s include the opening cysteine and the closing phenylalanine or tryptophan. A D gene is named only where the DNA matches it firmly. The size field is filled for only some rows; it gives once, few, many or a size class.

TRBJ1-4	-	TRBV6-5	-	TGTGCCAGCAGTTACCGGGTCAGTGAAAAACTGTTTTTT	CASSYRVSEKLFF
TRBJ2-1	-	TRBV20-1	-	TGCAGTGCCAAAATTTACAATGAGCAGTTCTTC	CSAKIYNEQFF
TRBJ1-5	-	TRBV19	-	TGTGCCAGTTCGAGGAGGGGCAATCAGCCCCAGCATTTT	CASSRRGNQPQHF
TRBJ2-2	TRBD1	TRBV11-2	-	TGTGCCAGCAGCTACCTACAGGGGAGCGTCGGGGAGCTGTTTTTT	CASSYLQGSVGELFF
TRBJ2-3	-	TRBV23-1	-	TGCGCCAGCAGTCAATCGTTCGGGTGTGATACGCAGTATTTT	CASSQSFGCDTQYF
TRBJ1-2	-	TRBV18	-	TGTGCCAGCTCACCTCCTGACGTCGTCGCGGCCAGCCAGAGCTATGGCTACACCTTC	CASSPPDVVAASQSYGYTF
TRBJ2-1	-	TRBV7-9	-	TGTGCCAGCAGCCCCCGCAGGGCGAATGAGCAGTTCTTC	CASSPRRANEQFF
TRBJ1-2	-	TRBV5-6	-	TGTGCCAGCAGCTTGGCCGCCAGCGGTGGCTACACCTTC	CASSLAASGGYTF
TRBJ1-5	TRBD1	TRBV19	-	TGTGCCAGTAGCTGGGGACAGCGAAATCAGCCCCAGCATTTT	CASSWGQRNQPQHF
TRBJ1-1	-	TRBV6-5	once	TGTGCCAGCGCCTCCGAGCGCACTGAAGCTTTCTTT	CASASERTEAFF
TRBJ2-1	-	TRBV5-1	few	TGCGCCAGCAGCTCCTTACAGGGAAACTCCTACAATGAGCAGTTCTTC	CASSSLQGNSYNEQFF
TRBJ1-1	TRBD1	TRBV28	-	TGTGCCAGCGTTGCAGGGGGTGAATACACTGAAGCTTTCTTT	CASVAGGEYTEAFF
TRBJ1-2	TRBD1	TRBV15	-	TGTGCCACCAGCAGAGATCAGGGACAGGGGTATTATGGCTACACCTTC	CATSRDQGQGYYGYTF
TRBJ1-1	TRBD1	TRBV6-5	-	TGTGCCAGCACTCCGCGGACAGGGAACACTGAAGCTTTCTTT	CASTPRTGNTEAFF
TRBJ2-3	TRBD2	TRBV5-1	once	TGCGCCAGCAGCCCTAAAGCGGGAACCCGCACAGATACGCAGTATTTT	CASSPKAGTRTDTQYF
TRBJ1-5	TRBD1	TRBV18	-	TGTGCCAGCTCAGCCATCCCGGGACAGGGTCGTCAGCCCCAGCATTTT	CASSAIPGQGRQPQHF
TRBJ2-7	TRBD1	TRBV30	once	TGTGCCTGGAGTGTGGGACAGAGCTCCTACGAGCAGTACTTC	CAWSVGQSSYEQYF
TRBJ1-1	-	TRBV5-1	-	TGCGCCAGCAGCTTGGGCAGTTTACTTTTCATGAACACTGAAGCTTTCTTT	CASSLGSLLFMNTEAFF
TRBJ1-1	-	TRBV2	once	TGTGCCAGCAGTGTTGAGGGGAGCACTGAAGCTTTCTTT	CASSVEGSTEAFF
TRBJ2-2	TRBD2	TRBV6-1	-	TGTGCCAGCAGTGAGCGGGGGATGTTGTCCGGGGAGCTGTTTTTT	CASSERGMLSGELFF
TRBJ1-2	-	TRBV14	-	TGTGCCAGCAGCCAAGATCTTGACAGCGTGTTCTATGGCTACACCTTC	CASSQDLDSVFYGYTF
TRBJ2-7	-	TRBV27	-	TGTGCCAGCAGTTTAAGCGGCTACCCGGGAGAGCAGTACTTC	CASSLSGYPGEQYF